This T cell receptor beta chain originates from a study of blood T cell repertoires in COVID-19. For the study at large: The origin of the acute and convalescent COVID-19 samples was the United States, Italy and Spain. PBMCs, B-cell-depleted T cells, or T cells were the source of the cDNA or gDNA that made up the material.

In the original processing: Reference gene primer amplification yielded estimated nucleated cell counts. Method: immunoSEQ multiplex PCR; TCRdb's copy keeps in-frame clones and lacks some. V and J calls and clone size follow that table, whereas D and trimming were derived from the DNA. The data show 140,000 to 150,000 clones, just under 85% seen once. The V end was cut by 0 bases, the J end by 1 base, with 12 bases between. The germline CDR1 and CDR2 sequences are SGHRS and YFSETQ. The CDR3 covers 16 residues. The rearrangement uses TRBV5-1 and TRBJ2-3; tentative D call: TRBD1 (5 bases). This clonotype was sampled from a woman in her 40s with active or convalescent COVID-19. Material: peripheral blood. The CDR3 DNA follows: TGCGCCAGCAGCTTGGGACAGACCTTCGGCACAGATACGCAGTATTTT. It translates to CASSLGQTFGTDTQYF.